These 31 T cell receptor beta chains share one sample of origin, sequenced in a study of blood T cell repertoires in COVID-19. Only in-frame clones appear in the TCRdb table, and some are missing; sequencing was by immunoSEQ multiplex PCR. The sample contains about 58,000 clones, approximately 86% of which appear only once. Sequencing was carried out using peripheral blood. These receptors were collected from an older woman with active COVID-19.

The chain links TRBV28 to TRBJ1-2; no clear D gene. This CDR3 comprises 14 residues. CDR1 and CDR2 from the germline V gene are MDHEN and SYDVKM. V lost 7 bases to trimming and J lost 0 bases, with 12 bases between them. For the CDR3, the DNA is TGTGCCAGCAATACAGCAACAGCTAACTATGGCTACACCTTC. This gives the protein CASNTATANYGYTF.

The CDR3 here is CASSPRIGGTEAFF. The CDR3 DNA sequence: TGTGCCAGCAGCCCCAGGATAGGTGGGACTGAAGCTTTCTTT. The rearrangement uses TRBV7-7 and TRBJ1-1; the D is unclear. The V gene lost 5 bases and the J gene lost 5 bases, with 15 bases spanning the gap. The CDR3 contains 14 residues. Germline V lookup: CDR1 SSHAT, CDR2 FNYEAQ (reference sequence).

The rearrangement joins TRBV19 to TRBJ1-4; D not resolved. Per germline, CDR1 LNHDA and CDR2 SQIVND (reference sequence). V shed 7 bases and J shed 0 bases, with 9 bases lying between them. The CDR3 sequence is 14 residues long. CDR3 region: CASMQEPTNEKLFF. CDR3 nucleotides: TGTGCCAGTATGCAGGAACCAACTAATGAAAAACTGTTTTTT.

This chain uses TRBV6-6 with TRBJ2-3, with D perhaps TRBD1 (6 bases). V lost 7 bases and J 6 bases, leaving 11 bases between the germline ends. This CDR3 spans 12 amino acids. CDR1 is MNHNY and CDR2 is SVGAGI in the germline V gene (reference sequence). The CDR3 protein is CASKPRGDTQYF. The CDR3 region has the DNA TGTGCCAGCAAACCGAGGGGGGATACGCAGTATTTT.

The chain couples TRBV24-1 to TRBJ2-5; TRBD1 matches at 10 bases. Per germline, CDR1 KGHDR and CDR2 SFDVKD. V was pared by 4 bases and J by 5 bases, with 9 bases of the junction left unmatched. The CDR3 length is 16 residues. CDR3 protein: CATSDHGTGERETQYF. The CDR3 DNA sequence: TGTGCCACCAGTGACCATGGGACAGGGGAACGGGAGACCCAGTACTTC.

This chain links TRBV19 with TRBJ2-1, with a tentative D call TRBD1 (5 bases). The CDR3 consists of 15 residues. Germline lookup yields CDR1 LNHDA and CDR2 SQIVND (reference sequence). Trimming stripped 3 bases from V and 6 bases from J, with 15 bases between. The CDR3 here is CASSIGHRVGNEQFF. The CDR3 bases are TGTGCCAGTAGTATCGGACACCGAGTAGGCAATGAGCAGTTCTTC.

The V and J genes are TRBV19 and TRBJ2-1, with TRBD2 as a possible D gene (5 bases). The CDR3 is 15 residues long. Trimming removed 2 bases at V and 6 bases at J, with 14 bases between. The germline gives CDR1 LNHDA, CDR2 SQIVND (reference sequence). The CDR3: CASSITLGGGNEQFF. In DNA, the CDR3 is TGTGCCAGTAGTATAACCCTAGGCGGAGGCAATGAGCAGTTCTTC.

The rearrangement joins TRBV5-4 to TRBJ1-2; 8 bases fit TRBD1. CDR3 size: 16 residues. V lost 3 bases, J lost 8 bases, and 15 bases stayed unmatched. Germline V gene sequence: CDR1 SGHNT, CDR2 YYREEE (reference sequence). DNA for the CDR3: TGTGCCAGCAGCTCCGCAGGGCAGGGGGCGCTGAAAGGCTACACCTTC. It translates to CASSSAGQGALKGYTF. Full variable domain (outside the CDR3, taken from reference TRBV5-4 and TRBJ1-2): ETGVTQSPTHLIKTRGQQVTLRCSSQSGHNTVSWYQQALGQGPQFIFQYYREEENGRGNFPPRFSGLQFPNYSSELNVNALELDDSALYLCASSSAGQGALKGYTFGSGTRLTVV.

The rearrangement uses TRBV10-3 and TRBJ2-4, with TRBD1 matching over 7 bases. This CDR3 contains 15 residues. With V trimmed by 9 bases and J by 2 bases, 10 bases remained unmatched. Germline CDR1 and CDR2: ENHRY and SYGVKD. CDR3 amino acids: CAIADRLDSKNIQYF. The CDR3 region has the DNA TGTGCCATAGCGGACAGGCTCGATTCCAAAAACATTCAGTACTTC.

This sequence joins TRBV30 and TRBJ2-2; D unclear. Deletions cut 4 bases from V and 1 base from J, with 7 bases between. This CDR3 region has 13 residues. CDR1 is GTSNPN, CDR2 SVGIG, per germline (reference sequence). CDR3 amino acids: CAWMRGNTGELFF. DNA of the CDR3: TGTGCCTGGATGAGAGGGAACACCGGGGAGCTGTTTTTT.

The chain combines TRBV30 with TRBJ1-1; D not certain. This CDR3 has 11 residues. Per the germline V gene, CDR1 is GTSNPN and CDR2 is SVGIG (reference sequence). V dropped 7 bases and J dropped 0 bases, with 6 bases sitting between them. The CDR3 protein is CALDLNTEAFF. Written as DNA, the CDR3 is TGTGCCTTGGACTTGAACACTGAAGCTTTCTTT.

The chain uses TRBV5-1 and TRBJ2-2, with 7 nucleotides matching TRBD1. This CDR3 region has 14 residues. V trimming: 3 bases; J trimming: 4 bases; junction bases outside the gene matches: 3. CDR1 and CDR2 from the germline V gene are SGHRS and YFSETQ. This chain's CDR3 is CASSSSGGTGELFF. CDR3 DNA: TGCGCCAGCAGCTCCTCAGGGGGCACCGGGGAGCTGTTTTTT.

The chain carries TRBV28 and TRBJ1-1, with D tentatively TRBD1 (5 bases). V was shortened by 7 bases and J by 1 base, with 16 bases between the two germline ends. The germline gives CDR1 MDHEN, CDR2 SYDVKM. The CDR3 is 15 residues long. Here the CDR3 reads CASNMGGAGNTEAFF. In nucleotides, the CDR3 is TGTGCCAGCAACATGGGAGGGGCGGGGAACACTGAAGCTTTCTTT.

The rearrangement links TRBV2 to TRBJ2-2; 7 positions agree with TRBD2. The V and J ends lost 7 bases and 1 base, in that order; junction bases with no gene match: 6. The germline V gene has CDR1 SNHLY and CDR2 FYNNEI. The CDR3 runs to 15 residues. The DNA of the CDR3 is TGTGCCAGCACTCCGGGACTAATGAACACCGGGGAGCTGTTTTTT. It codes for CASTPGLMNTGELFF.

This clone appeared once. The chain employs TRBV5-1 and TRBJ2-3; TRBD2 matches 7 bases. CDR3 size: 14 residues. Germline V gene data show CDR1 as SGHRS and CDR2 as YFSETQ. Trimming cost V 4 bases and J 10 bases; bases outside gene matches: 12. CDR3 DNA sequence: TGCGCCAGCAGCCCCGCTAGCGGTCAGACGGCGCAGTATTTT. Translating gives CASSPASGQTAQYF. Full variable domain (missing parts from reference TRBV5-1 and TRBJ2-3): KAGVTQTPRYLIKTRGQQVTLSCSPISGHRSVSWYQQTPGQGLQFLFEYFSETQRNKGNFPGRFSGRQFSNSRSEMNVSTLELGDSALYLCASSPASGQTAQYFGPGTRLTVL.

V gene TRBV4-1 combines with J gene TRBJ2-5, with D perhaps TRBD2 (7 bases). Trimming removed 4 bases at V and 3 bases at J, with 15 bases between. In germline, CDR1 is MGHRA, CDR2 YSYEKL. The CDR3 has 15 amino acids. The CDR3 here is CASSRRPGGEETQYF. In DNA, the CDR3 is TGCGCCAGCAGCCGCCGACCGGGGGGCGAAGAGACCCAGTACTTC.

The chain couples TRBV7-9 to TRBJ1-2, with 11 bases aligning to TRBD1. The germline V gene has CDR1 SEHNR and CDR2 FQNEAQ (reference sequence). Trimming cost V 5 bases and J 8 bases; bases outside gene matches: 13. The CDR3 is 16 residues long. CDR3 DNA: TGTGCCAGCAGCCGCGGACAGGGGGCTTCCCTTCGGGGCTACACCTTC. Protein: CASSRGQGASLRGYTF.

This clone was seen more than once but under ten times. The V gene is TRBV2, the J gene TRBJ2-5, with TRBD2 matching over 12 bases. This CDR3 has 17 amino acids. CDR1 is SNHLY, CDR2 FYNNEI, per germline. With 4 bases clipped from V and 6 bases from J, the junction kept 12 bases outside the gene matches. This CDR3 is CASSGSPSGRASKTQYF. Here the CDR3 DNA reads TGTGCCAGCAGTGGGTCACCTAGCGGGAGGGCCTCGAAGACCCAGTACTTC.

This chain joins TRBV5-6 and TRBJ1-1, with D possibly being TRBD1 (6 bases). The germline V and J ends were trimmed by 3 bases and 4 bases, with 13 bases remaining between them. Germline V gene data show CDR1 as SGHDT and CDR2 as YYEEEE. The CDR3 is 14 residues long. This CDR3 is CASSSPGGPTEAFF. Written as DNA, the CDR3 is TGTGCCAGCAGCTCCCCGGGGGGCCCCACTGAAGCTTTCTTT.

The chain recombines TRBV24-1 with TRBJ2-2, with TRBD1 identical over 7 bases. Germline V gives CDR1 KGHDR, CDR2 SFDVKD. The length of the CDR3 is 18 residues. V dropped 5 bases and J dropped 4; count of bases not matched to a gene: 15. The CDR3 DNA follows: TGTGCCACCAGTGCTAACGACAGGGTCCTTGAGGGCACCGGGGAGCTGTTTTTT. Its protein is CATSANDRVLEGTGELFF.

The chain links TRBV4-2 to TRBJ2-4; 10 bases are shared with TRBD2. Trimming cost V 3 bases and J 0 bases; bases outside gene matches: 8. CDR3 length: 18 amino acids. The V gene's germline CDR1 is LGHNA and CDR2 YNFKEQ. The CDR3 DNA is TGTGCCAGCAGCCACCGGACTAGCGGATCATTAGCCAAAAACATTCAGTACTTC. Protein: CASSHRTSGSLAKNIQYF.

V usage is TRBV7-9 and J usage is TRBJ2-1, with 8 bases identical to TRBD2. Germline-derived CDR1 and CDR2 are SEHNR and FQNEAQ (reference sequence). There are 16 residues in the CDR3. With V trimmed by 1 base and J by 4 bases, 6 bases remained unmatched. The DNA of the CDR3 is TGTGCCAGCAGCTTAGTTACTAGCGGAAAATACAATGAGCAGTTCTTC. It specifies CASSLVTSGKYNEQFF.

CDR3 protein: CAWRETSGRARGTDTQYF. CDR3 coding DNA: TGTGCCTGGAGGGAGACTAGCGGGAGGGCCCGGGGCACAGATACGCAGTATTTT. The V call is TRBV30, the J call TRBJ2-3; 14 positions agree with TRBD2. This CDR3 has 18 amino acids. V lost 3 bases, J lost 1 base, and 9 bases stayed unmatched. Germline assignment: CDR1 GTSNPN and CDR2 SVGIG (reference sequence).

This rearrangement joins TRBV7-4 to TRBJ1-5; perhaps TRBD1 as D (6 bases). CDR1 and CDR2 (germline): SGHVT, SQSDAQ. This CDR3 is 15 amino acids long. Trimming pared 5 bases from V and 8 bases from J, leaving 19 bases between. The CDR3: CASSPGQKESKPQHF. CDR3 DNA sequence: TGTGCCAGCAGCCCCGGACAGAAAGAGAGCAAGCCCCAGCATTTT.

This rearrangement joins TRBV6-5 to TRBJ2-5; TRBD2 aligns across 7 bases. V trimming: 0 bases; J trimming: 2 bases; junction bases outside the gene matches: 3. This CDR3 comprises 15 residues. The germline V gene encodes CDR1 MNHEY and CDR2 SVGAGI. The CDR3 nucleotides read TGTGCCAGCAGTTACTCGGGGGAGGGGCAAGAGACCCAGTACTTC. It specifies CASSYSGEGQETQYF.

This chain uses TRBV6-2 or TRBV6-3 with TRBJ1-2; 8 nucleotides match TRBD1. V trimming: 5 bases; J trimming: 5 bases; junction bases outside the gene matches: 4. The CDR3 runs 13 residues. The germline V gene has CDR1 MNHEY and CDR2 SVGEGT. CDR3 coding DNA: TGTGCCAGCAGTCCCCGGACAGGGTATGGCTACACCTTC. Translation: CASSPRTGYGYTF.

V usage is TRBV27 and J usage is TRBJ2-3; 9 nucleotides line up with TRBD1. V trimming: 3 bases; J trimming: 4 bases; junction bases outside the gene matches: 5. CDR3 size: 15 residues. The germline V gene encodes CDR1 MNHEY and CDR2 SMNVEV (reference sequence). The chain's CDR3 is CASSFRDRDADTQYF. The CDR3 nucleotides read TGTGCCAGCAGTTTCCGGGACAGGGACGCAGATACGCAGTATTTT.

The chain recombines TRBV19 with TRBJ2-7, with D uncertain. The germline gives CDR1 LNHDA, CDR2 SQIVND (reference sequence). Trimming shortened V by 2 bases and J by 0 bases, and 11 bases separated the two germline ends. The CDR3 is made up of 15 amino acids. This CDR3 is CASSILKESSYEQYF. Here the CDR3 DNA reads TGTGCCAGTAGTATATTGAAGGAGAGCTCCTACGAGCAGTACTTC.

This chain links TRBV4-1 with TRBJ2-1; 9 bases agree with TRBD2. CDR1 is MGHRA and CDR2 is YSYEKL in the germline V gene. The CDR3 extends over 16 amino acids. Trimming at V came to 0 bases and at J to 6 bases, leaving 6 bases not matched to a gene. DNA for the CDR3: TGCGCCAGCAGCCAAGATGCGGGAGGGCCGGCCAATGAGCAGTTCTTC. Translation: CASSQDAGGPANEQFF.

This clone was seen a single time. The chain joins TRBV7-6 to TRBJ2-1; the match to TRBD2 covers 8 bases. V was clipped by 0 bases and J by 5 bases; unmatched bases: 3. The CDR3 is 15 amino acids. CDR1 is SGHVS, CDR2 FNYEAQ, per germline. This chain's CDR3 is CASSLAQAGDNEQFF. As DNA, the CDR3 is TGTGCCAGCAGCTTAGCCCAAGCGGGGGACAATGAGCAGTTCTTC.

This chain uses TRBV5-1 with TRBJ2-2, with 8 bases matching TRBD1. V shed 4 bases and J 1 base; nucleotides not matched to a gene: 3. The germline V gene has CDR1 SGHRS and CDR2 YFSETQ. The CDR3 is made up of 15 amino acids. CDR3: CASSPGTGNTGELFF. The CDR3 nucleotides are TGCGCCAGCAGCCCCGGGACAGGGAACACCGGGGAGCTGTTTTTT. The whole variable domain, filled in from reference TRBV5-1 and TRBJ2-2, reads KAGVTQTPRYLIKTRGQQVTLSCSPISGHRSVSWYQQTPGQGLQFLFEYFSETQRNKGNFPGRFSGRQFSNSRSEMNVSTLELGDSALYLCASSPGTGNTGELFFGEGSRLTVL.